This TCR beta chain was found in a study of regulatory T cells in long-lasting Graves disease. Study-level findings and limits: Only a small sample size was used, which may have cut accuracy.

According to the study, TCR beta libraries were built with iRepertoire HTBI primers and CDR3-region Arm-PCR. From the multiplex PCR reads, TCRdb called clonotypes with MiXCR, one entry per CDR3 protein. This table holds 510,000 or so distinct CDR3 sequences, around 12% found once. Time point of the sample: newly diagnosed GD, antithyroid drugs for less than 3 months. Construction of the TCR library relied on RNA isolated from PBMCs. Trimming cost V 4 bases and J 8 bases, with 17 bases left between them. Germline CDR1 reads SEHNR; CDR2 reads FQNEAQ (reference sequence). The CDR3 has 14 amino acids. A note on this clonotype: Its specificity is not known.

In addition, the sample was reused for a study of T cells in Graves' hyperthyroidism and ophthalmopathy.

The chain employs TRBV7-9 and TRBJ1-2; tentatively, D is TRBD1 (5 bases). This clonotype was obtained from a woman in her twenties or thirties with Graves disease. The sequencing used peripheral blood mononuclear cells (PBMCs), collected at new diagnosis, from a patient treated with antithyroid drugs. The CDR3 spells CASSSESRVGGYTF. The CDR3 DNA reads as TGTGCCAGCAGCTCCGAATCCAGGGTTGGGGGCTACACCTTC.